This T cell receptor beta chain was sequenced during a study of blood T cell repertoires in COVID-19. Per the authors' pipeline: Estimation of nucleated cell counts was performed using reference gene primer amplification. Repertoires were generated with immunoSEQ multiplex PCR, while TCRdb's copy carries only in-frame clones and drops some. V and J calls and clone size are those listed in that table; D and trimming were worked out from the DNA. The table includes 70,000 or so clones, 70% to 80% detected once. The CDR3 covers 15 residues. V was pared by 5 bases and J by 6 bases, with 5 bases of the junction left unmatched. Germline CDR1 SGHTA, CDR2 FQGNSA.

The sample was peripheral blood. The chain uses TRBV7-2 and TRBJ2-3, with 13 bases lining up with TRBD2. The TCR comes from a human donor in a cohort sampled during active COVID-19. CDR3 in amino acids: CASSAGLAGSDTQYF. For the CDR3, the DNA is TGTGCCAGCAGCGCGGGACTAGCGGGGTCTGATACGCAGTATTTT.